The TCR beta chain under discussion was sequenced for a study of control samples from healthy donors and cancer patients (TCRdb year 2020). Via the germline V gene, CDR1 is MDHEN and CDR2 SYDVKM. The CDR3 sequence holds 13 residues, the cysteine and phenylalanine included. Only the CDR3 DNA is retained, 39 bases long and in frame from the first base. A note on this clone: It has no known antigen specificity. No quality values exist for individual bases; no much larger clone is one base distant.

Receptor amplification or capture employed the immunoSEQ multiplex PCR assay. Not all clones reach the TCRdb copy of this immuneACCESS table, which keeps in-frame sequences only. Checked studies attribute under half of the gap to unresolved V genes and leave the rest unexplained. This sample holds approximately 89,000 clones; around 87% were observed only once. The ten largest clones add up to 20% to 25% of the sample. Sequencing input: blood. In this chain, TRBV28 is recombined with TRBJ2-3; TRBD2 is a possible D gene, resting on 7 matching bases. The TCR comes from a middle-aged man in good health. The DNA sequence follows: TGTTCAGTAGGGGGAGGGATCACAGATACGCAGTATTTT. This gives the protein CSVGGGITDTQYF.